The 30 T cell receptor beta chains below come from one sample, sequenced in a study of control samples from healthy donors and cancer patients. Here immunoSEQ multiplex PCR was the method, and the copy in TCRdb shows in-frame clones only, minus some. The sample consists of about 95,000 clones, approximately 86% of them appearing once. Material for sequencing was blood. These receptors all come from a man aged 25-40 years in good health.

The V gene is TRBV2, the J gene TRBJ1-1; D perhaps matches TRBD1 (5 bases). The CDR3 has 13 residues. Per germline, CDR1 SNHLY and CDR2 FYNNEI. The ends were cut back, 2 bases at V and 4 bases at J, with 8 bases in the middle. CDR3 amino acids: CASSENGGTEAFF. Written as DNA, the CDR3 is TGTGCCAGCAGTGAAAATGGGGGCACTGAAGCTTTCTTT.

This clone appeared once. The CDR3 sequence is CATSDNPGTGFSKPQHF. CDR3 sequence (DNA): TGTGCCACCAGTGATAACCCCGGGACAGGGTTTTCAAAGCCCCAGCATTTT. The rearrangement joins TRBV24-1 to TRBJ1-5; 9 bases are shared with TRBD1. The ends lost 3 bases at V and 8 bases at J; junction bases unmatched: 13. Germline V lookup: CDR1 KGHDR, CDR2 SFDVKD. The CDR3 loop spans 17 amino acids.

The genes are TRBV14 and TRBJ2-5; perhaps TRBD2 as D (7 bases). The CDR3 extends over 15 amino acids. Per the germline V gene, CDR1 is SGHDN and CDR2 is FVKESK. The V end lost 1 base, the J end lost 6 bases, and 15 bases lay between the germline ends. The CDR3 reads CASSQAAGAFKTQYF. The CDR3 coding sequence is TGTGCCAGCAGCCAAGCGGCGGGGGCTTTTAAGACCCAGTACTTC.

The chain couples TRBV5-1 to TRBJ2-3, with unresolved D. Trimming removed 3 bases from V and 2 bases from J, with 7 bases in between. This CDR3 is 13 amino acids long. The V gene's germline CDR1 is SGHRS and CDR2 YFSETQ. The chain's CDR3 is CASSSGVTDTQYF. The CDR3 DNA is TGCGCCAGCAGCTCTGGGGTCACAGATACGCAGTATTTT. Looking up the rest from reference TRBV5-1 and TRBJ2-3 gives the full variable domain: KAGVTQTPRYLIKTRGQQVTLSCSPISGHRSVSWYQQTPGQGLQFLFEYFSETQRNKGNFPGRFSGRQFSNSRSEMNVSTLELGDSALYLCASSSGVTDTQYFGPGTRLTVL.

There are a few counts of this clone. The chain joins TRBV6-4 to TRBJ1-2, with TRBD1 matching 8 bases. The CDR3 consists of 14 residues. V was clipped by 5 bases and J by 6 bases; unmatched bases: 8. The germline V gene has CDR1 MRHNA and CDR2 SNTAGT. In nucleotides, the CDR3 is TGTGCCAGCAGTCAATCAGGGGGCGCAGATGGCTACACCTTC. It yields the protein CASSQSGGADGYTF.

This rearrangement joins TRBV3-1 (or the pseudogene TRBV3-2) to TRBJ1-2; a possible D gene is TRBD1 (5 bases). V was trimmed by 4 bases and J by 5 bases, leaving 17 bases between them. The CDR3 is 15 amino acids. Germline values: CDR1 LGHDT, CDR2 YNNKEL (reference sequence). CDR3 amino acids: CASSPGGQGAYGYTF. DNA of the CDR3: TGTGCCAGCAGCCCCGGCGGACAAGGGGCTTATGGCTACACCTTC.

The chain's CDR3 is CASRRLDGYEQYF. The CDR3 DNA follows: TGCGCCAGCAGACGGCTTGATGGCTACGAGCAGTACTTC. The rearrangement uses TRBV5-1 and TRBJ2-7; D call uncertain. Germline values: CDR1 SGHRS, CDR2 YFSETQ. The CDR3 runs to 13 residues. V was pared by 5 bases and J by 3 bases, with 12 bases between.

The V and J genes are TRBV7-8 and TRBJ1-6; D possibly corresponds to TRBD1 (5 bases). The CDR3 has 15 residues. The germline CDR1 and CDR2 sequences are SGHVS and FQNEAQ. Trimming took off 5 bases at V and 7 bases at J, with 15 bases between the two ends. The CDR3 nucleotides are TGTGCCAGCAGCATCAGGGTTTCGAGGAATTCACCCCTCCACTTT. Translation gives CASSIRVSRNSPLHF.

V and J are TRBV28 and TRBJ2-1, with 9 bases that match TRBD1. From germline, CDR1 is MDHEN and CDR2 SYDVKM. Trimming cost V 5 bases and J 5 bases; bases outside gene matches: 4. This CDR3 region has 14 residues. The CDR3 protein is CASSTGGANNEQFF. CDR3 nucleotide sequence: TGTGCCAGCAGTACAGGGGGCGCTAACAATGAGCAGTTCTTC.

This chain uses TRBV19 with TRBJ1-6; D is possibly TRBD1 (6 bases). Germline V gene sequence: CDR1 LNHDA, CDR2 SQIVND (reference sequence). V lost 6 bases and J 6 bases, leaving 12 bases between the germline ends. CDR3 length equals 14 residues. The CDR3 protein is CASRGTGINSPLHF. The CDR3 coding sequence is TGTGCCAGTAGAGGTACAGGGATTAATTCACCCCTCCACTTT.

The gene calls are TRBV2 and TRBJ2-7; 10 bases are shared with TRBD1. Germline assignment: CDR1 SNHLY and CDR2 FYNNEI. V lost 8 bases, J lost 7 bases, and 5 bases stayed unmatched. The CDR3 totals 12 residues. CDR3 nucleotide sequence: TGTGCCAGCGGGACAGGGGTAGGTGAGCAGTACTTC. Translation: CASGTGVGEQYF.

The chain is built from TRBV5-1 and TRBJ1-1; D is undetermined. The germline V and J ends were trimmed by 3 bases and 3 bases, with 3 bases remaining between them. Per the germline V gene, CDR1 is SGHRS and CDR2 is YFSETQ. The CDR3 sequence is 11 residues long. This chain's CDR3 is CASSSHTEAFF. In DNA form, the CDR3 reads TGCGCCAGCAGCTCGCACACTGAAGCTTTCTTT.

This chain joins TRBV18 and TRBJ2-3; 9 bases are a match to TRBD1. Trimming at V came to 2 bases and at J to 3 bases, leaving 9 bases not matched to a gene. Germline V gives CDR1 KGHSH, CDR2 LQKENI. The CDR3 extends over 17 amino acids. CDR3 sequence reads: CASSPANRGRVTDTQYF. In DNA form, the CDR3 reads TGTGCCAGCTCACCAGCAAACAGGGGGCGGGTGACAGATACGCAGTATTTT.

The chain carries TRBV5-1 and TRBJ2-7; possible D gene TRBD1, 6 bases. The CDR3 length is 15 residues. The germline gives CDR1 SGHRS, CDR2 YFSETQ. V lost 0 bases, J lost 0 bases, and 10 bases lay in between. The CDR3 is CASSLDRAFSYEQYF. The CDR3 DNA reads as TGCGCCAGCAGCTTGGACAGGGCCTTCTCCTACGAGCAGTACTTC.

The V and J genes are TRBV19 and TRBJ1-5; perhaps TRBD1 as D (5 bases). CDR1 and CDR2 from the germline V gene are LNHDA and SQIVND (reference sequence). Trimming stripped 3 bases from V and 0 bases from J, with 9 bases between. The CDR3 consists of 15 residues. In DNA form, the CDR3 reads TGTGCCAGTAGTATCCTCAGGGATAGCAATCAGCCCCAGCATTTT. Amino acids: CASSILRDSNQPQHF. Complete variable domain (other parts from reference TRBV19 and TRBJ1-5): DGGITQSPKYLFRKEGQNVTLSCEQNLNHDAMYWYRQDPGQGLRLIYYSQIVNDFQKGDIAEGYSVSREKKESFPLTVTSAQKNPTAFYLCASSILRDSNQPQHFGDGTRLSIL.

The V call is TRBV6-5, the J call TRBJ1-2, with D perhaps TRBD1 (6 bases). CDR3 length equals 14 residues. CDR1 MNHEY and CDR2 SVGAGI come from the germline V gene. Deletions cut 6 bases from V and 5 bases from J, with 16 bases between. The CDR3 protein is CASRLAGVWYGYTF. The DNA for the CDR3 is TGTGCCAGCAGGCTCGCAGGGGTATGGTATGGCTACACCTTC.

The chain recombines TRBV7-9 with TRBJ1-1; possible D gene TRBD1, 5 bases. The V gene's germline CDR1 is SEHNR and CDR2 FQNEAQ (reference sequence). The CDR3 runs 15 residues. Trimming stripped 2 bases from V and 1 base from J, with 11 bases between. The CDR3 here is CASSLQWGTNTEAFF. The CDR3 nucleotides read TGTGCCAGCAGCTTACAATGGGGGACGAACACTGAAGCTTTCTTT.

The chain couples TRBV6-2 or TRBV6-3 to TRBJ2-3; 13 nucleotides align to TRBD2. The CDR3 consists of 16 residues. J gave up 0 bases and V 5 bases, and 2 bases lay outside the gene matches. Germline lookup yields CDR1 MNHEY and CDR2 SVGEGT. CDR3 region: CASSRTSGGSTDTQYF. The CDR3 DNA sequence: TGTGCCAGCAGTAGGACTAGCGGGGGTAGCACAGATACGCAGTATTTT.

The chain joins TRBV7-9 to TRBJ2-4, with D perhaps being TRBD1 or TRBD2 (6 bases each). This CDR3 has 16 amino acids. Germline CDR1 and CDR2: SEHNR and FQNEAQ (reference sequence). V lost 1 base, J lost 4 bases, and 14 bases lay in between. In DNA form, the CDR3 reads TGTGCCAGCAGCTTAGGTGGAGGGGGTATAAAAAACATTCAGTACTTC. Translation gives CASSLGGGGIKNIQYF. The full variable domain, with the rest looked up from reference TRBV7-9 and TRBJ2-4, is DTGVSQNPRHKITKRGQNVTFRCDPISEHNRLYWYRQTLGQGPEFLTYFQNEAQLEKSRLLSDRFSAERPKGSFSTLEIQRTEQGDSAMYLCASSLGGGGIKNIQYFGAGTRLSVL.

The rearrangement uses TRBV12-3 or TRBV12-4 and TRBJ1-2; D is possibly TRBD1 (5 bases). The CDR3 sequence is 13 residues long. Trimming took off 2 bases at V and 5 bases at J, with 9 bases between the two ends. The CDR3 nucleotides read TGTGCCAGCAGTTTATCCCAGGGATATGGCTACACCTTC. Translating gives CASSLSQGYGYTF.

Only one count was recorded for this clone. CDR3 amino acids: CASSQGLLPDTQYF. For the CDR3, the DNA is TGTGCCAGCAGCCAAGGGCTTCTACCGGATACGCAGTATTTT. V is TRBV3-1 (or the pseudogene TRBV3-2) and J is TRBJ2-3, with D unresolved. The CDR3 contains 14 residues. Trimming shortened V by 1 base and J by 6 bases, and 11 bases separated the two germline ends. Germline assignment: CDR1 LGHDT and CDR2 YNNKEL (reference sequence).

This sequence joins TRBV3-1 (or the pseudogene TRBV3-2) and TRBJ2-7; no firm D call. The germline V gene has CDR1 LGHDT and CDR2 YNNKEL (reference sequence). V gave up 3 bases and J gave up 3 bases, with 6 bases separating them. This CDR3 comprises 12 residues. CDR3 protein: CASSHPDYEQYF. DNA for the CDR3: TGTGCCAGCAGCCATCCGGACTACGAGCAGTACTTC.

This rearrangement joins TRBV7-3 to TRBJ1-3; unclear D gene. This CDR3 comprises 13 residues. The germline V gene encodes CDR1 SGHTA and CDR2 FQGTGA. Trimming removed 3 bases from V and 2 bases from J, with 5 bases in between. The CDR3 sequence is CASSFAPGNTIYF. CDR3 DNA sequence: TGTGCCAGCAGCTTCGCTCCTGGAAACACCATATATTTT.

The rearrangement links TRBV6-6 to TRBJ1-5, with D tentatively TRBD1 (5 bases). Germline CDR1 reads MNHNY; CDR2 reads SVGAGI (reference sequence). The CDR3 extends over 16 amino acids. V gave up 1 base and J gave up 4 bases, with 14 bases separating them. CDR3 coding DNA: TGTGCCAGCAGTTACTTCGCACGGCGGGGGAATCAGCCCCAGCATTTT. Translation: CASSYFARRGNQPQHF.

The V gene is TRBV19, the J gene TRBJ2-7; maybe TRBD2 (6 bases). This CDR3 has 14 amino acids. The V end was cut by 2 bases, the J end by 0 bases, with 8 bases between. CDR1 is LNHDA, CDR2 SQIVND, per germline (reference sequence). CDR3 region: CASSILGSSYEQYF. CDR3 DNA: TGTGCCAGTAGTATACTCGGGAGCTCCTACGAGCAGTACTTC.

This CDR3 is CASSLEGISSETQYF. The CDR3 bases are TGCGCCAGCAGCTTGGAAGGGATCAGTAGTGAGACCCAGTACTTC. The chain recombines TRBV5-1 with TRBJ2-5; D gene ambiguous. CDR1 is SGHRS and CDR2 is YFSETQ in the germline V gene. The CDR3 length is 15 residues. V was trimmed by 0 bases and J by 5 bases, leaving 14 bases between them.

V and J are TRBV12-3 or TRBV12-4 and TRBJ2-1; possibly TRBD1 or TRBD2 for D (6 bases each). V was cut by 0 bases and J by 15 bases, with 12 bases left in between. The CDR3 loop spans 12 amino acids. CDR3 sequence (DNA): TGTGCCAGCAGTTTAGCACAGGGACTTATGTTCTTC. Encoded protein: CASSLAQGLMFF.

The CDR3 nucleotides are TGCGCCAGCAGCTTGGAAGACAGGGTGGGAGGCTACACCTTC. Its protein product is CASSLEDRVGGYTF. This chain joins TRBV5-1 and TRBJ1-2; TRBD1 agrees at 7 bases. Losses at the gene ends were 0 bases for V and 8 bases for J; bases not matched to a gene: 7. Germline CDR1 reads SGHRS; CDR2 reads YFSETQ. The CDR3 extends over 14 amino acids.

The chain joins TRBV12-3 or TRBV12-4 to TRBJ2-7; 11 bases align to TRBD1. The CDR3 contains 13 residues. With 6 bases clipped from V and 7 bases from J, the junction kept 5 bases outside the gene matches. The CDR3, as DNA: TGTGCCAGCAGGGACGGACAGGGGGCAGAGCAGTACTTC. Its translation is CASRDGQGAEQYF.

This chain's CDR3 is CASSYSTGRETQYF. CDR3 DNA sequence: TGTGCCAGCAGTTACTCAACAGGGAGGGAGACCCAGTACTTC. This sequence joins TRBV6-5 and TRBJ2-5, with D possibly being TRBD1 or TRBD2 (6 bases each). This CDR3 is 14 amino acids long. Germline-derived CDR1 and CDR2 are MNHEY and SVGAGI. V lost 0 bases, J lost 5 bases, and 10 bases lay in between.